This T cell receptor (beta chain) stems from a study of T-cell memory formation after mild COVID-19. Study-wide background: TCR clusters showed largely donor specificity. The study, taken as a whole, reports: Clones that contracted clustered mainly in CM and EM if CD4+ and in EMRA if CD8+. Second-wave clones reaching peak frequency on day 37 lacked confirmed SARS-CoV-2 specificity. Pre-infection memory showed some responding clones, and this suggested that cross-reactive memory joined.

With regard to this clonotype: As yet, its antigen is unknown.

V was cut by 7 bases and J by 5 bases, with 11 bases left in between. The germline CDR1 and CDR2 sequences are MGHDK and SYGVNS. The CDR3 sequence is 13 residues long. TCRdb reprocessed the 5' RACE reads with MiXCR, giving one entry per CDR3 protein. Here the sample spans roughly 170,000 distinct CDR3 sequences, about a fifth being singletons. The specimen was PBMCs or a T cell subset sorted from them (not recorded which). The receptor was isolated from an adult woman who had mild COVID-19 (a few samples of this study predate the infection). Cell type and time point are not known. The gene calls are TRBV25-1 and TRBJ1-4, with D unresolved. CDR3 sequence: CASIDRHNEKLFF. Here the CDR3 DNA reads TGTGCCAGCATAGACCGGCACAATGAAAAACTGTTTTTT.